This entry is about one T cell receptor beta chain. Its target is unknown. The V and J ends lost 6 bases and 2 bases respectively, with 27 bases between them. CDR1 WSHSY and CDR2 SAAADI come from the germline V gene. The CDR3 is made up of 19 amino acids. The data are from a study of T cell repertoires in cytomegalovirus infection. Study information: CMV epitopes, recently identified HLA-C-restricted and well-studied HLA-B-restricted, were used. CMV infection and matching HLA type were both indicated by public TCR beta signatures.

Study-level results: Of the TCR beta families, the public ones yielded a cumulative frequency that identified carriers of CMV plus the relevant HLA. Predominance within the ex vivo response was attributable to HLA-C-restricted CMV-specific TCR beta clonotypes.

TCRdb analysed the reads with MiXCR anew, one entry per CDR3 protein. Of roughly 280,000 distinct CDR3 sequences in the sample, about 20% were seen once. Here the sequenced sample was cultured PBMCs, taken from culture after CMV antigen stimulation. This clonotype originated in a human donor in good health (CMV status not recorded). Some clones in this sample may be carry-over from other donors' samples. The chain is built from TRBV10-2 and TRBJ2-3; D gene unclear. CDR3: CASRGVGSGDNFFTDTQYF. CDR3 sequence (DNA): TGCGCCAGCAGAGGCGTGGGATCGGGCGACAACTTCTTCACAGATACGCAGTATTTT.